Listed below are T cell receptor beta chains from one sample, sequenced in a study of blood T cell repertoires in COVID-19. Assay: immunoSEQ multiplex PCR; the TCRdb copy retains only in-frame clones and omits some. The sample contains 350,000 to 450,000 clones, 85% of which appear only once. Material: peripheral blood. All receptors derive from a woman younger than 35 with acute or convalescent COVID-19. Both conserved end residues are part of each CDR3. D genes are given only for firm matches. Clone size is not always given. Where it is, it says once, few, many or a class for expanded clones.

v_call: TRBV14
j_call: TRBJ1-1
d_call: TRBD1
clone_size: .
cdr3_aa: CASSPRDRLTNTEAFF
cdr3_nt: TGTGCCAGCAGCCCACGGGACAGGTTGACGAACACTGAAGCTTTCTTT

v_call: TRBV9
j_call: TRBJ2-2
d_call: .
clone_size: .
cdr3_aa: CASSVQGMAGELFF
cdr3_nt: TGTGCCAGCAGCGTACAGGGAATGGCCGGGGAGCTGTTTTTT

v_call: TRBV12-3/TRBV12-4
j_call: TRBJ1-2
d_call: .
clone_size: .
cdr3_aa: CASSSQGHYGYTF
cdr3_nt: TGTGCCAGCAGTTCACAGGGACACTATGGCTACACCTTC

v_call: TRBV6-9
j_call: TRBJ1-1
d_call: .
clone_size: .
cdr3_aa: CASSPRTLKEAFF
cdr3_nt: TGTGCCAGCAGTCCGAGGACACTCAAGGAAGCTTTCTTT

v_call: TRBV6-5
j_call: TRBJ1-2
d_call: TRBD1
clone_size: once
cdr3_aa: CASSPGQIYYGYTF
cdr3_nt: TGTGCCAGCAGTCCGGGACAGATATACTATGGCTACACCTTC

v_call: TRBV7-9
j_call: TRBJ1-1
d_call: .
clone_size: .
cdr3_aa: CASSLRTRPNTEAFF
cdr3_nt: TGTGCCAGCAGCTTAAGGACACGGCCGAACACTGAAGCTTTCTTT

v_call: TRBV21-1
j_call: TRBJ2-1
d_call: .
clone_size: .
cdr3_aa: CAITTSLNEQFF
cdr3_nt: TGTGCCATCACGACAAGCCTGAATGAGCAGTTCTTC

v_call: TRBV4-1
j_call: TRBJ1-6
d_call: TRBD1
clone_size: .
cdr3_aa: CASSIRDRDDSPLHF
cdr3_nt: TGCGCCAGCAGCATCCGGGACAGAGATGATTCACCCCTCCACTTT

v_call: TRBV11-3
j_call: TRBJ2-1
d_call: TRBD1
clone_size: .
cdr3_aa: CASSLGGTGQFF
cdr3_nt: TGTGCCAGCAGCTTAGGAGGGACAGGACAGTTCTTC

v_call: TRBV15
j_call: TRBJ2-3
d_call: TRBD2
clone_size: .
cdr3_aa: CATSMSRSGGDTQYF
cdr3_nt: TGTGCCACCAGCATGAGCAGGTCGGGGGGAGATACGCAGTATTTT

v_call: TRBV29-1
j_call: TRBJ2-1
d_call: .
clone_size: .
cdr3_aa: CSVDDRPQEGDEQFF
cdr3_nt: TGCAGCGTCGATGACCGGCCTCAGGAAGGGGATGAGCAGTTCTTC

v_call: TRBV3-1/TRBV3-2
j_call: TRBJ2-7
d_call: TRBD1
clone_size: .
cdr3_aa: CASSLSTGPYEQYF
cdr3_nt: TGTGCCAGCAGCCTTTCGACAGGGCCCTACGAGCAGTACTTC

v_call: TRBV5-1
j_call: TRBJ2-4
d_call: TRBD1
clone_size: .
cdr3_aa: CASSTDRVAKNIQYF
cdr3_nt: TGCGCCAGCAGCACGGACAGGGTAGCCAAAAACATTCAGTACTTC

v_call: TRBV28
j_call: TRBJ2-3
d_call: TRBD2
clone_size: .
cdr3_aa: CASIPRGESTDTQYF
cdr3_nt: TGTGCCAGCATCCCACGGGGGGAATCGACAGATACGCAGTATTTT

v_call: TRBV3-1/TRBV3-2
j_call: TRBJ1-6
d_call: .
clone_size: few
cdr3_aa: CASSQDRGSSYNSPLHF
cdr3_nt: TGTGCCAGCAGCCAAGATAGAGGGAGCTCCTATAATTCACCCCTCCACTTT

v_call: TRBV19
j_call: TRBJ1-2
d_call: TRBD1
clone_size: .
cdr3_aa: CASSIEGQARGGYTF
cdr3_nt: TGTGCCAGTAGTATAGAGGGACAGGCTAGGGGTGGCTACACCTTC

v_call: TRBV5-5
j_call: TRBJ1-2
d_call: TRBD1
clone_size: .
cdr3_aa: CASSLFPGQGSNYGYTF
cdr3_nt: TGTGCCAGCAGCTTGTTTCCAGGACAGGGATCAAACTATGGCTACACCTTC

v_call: TRBV7-3
j_call: TRBJ2-3
d_call: .
clone_size: .
cdr3_aa: CASSVTGGSTDTQYF
cdr3_nt: TGTGCCAGCAGCGTCACAGGAGGGAGCACAGATACGCAGTATTTT

v_call: TRBV19
j_call: TRBJ1-1
d_call: .
clone_size: .
cdr3_aa: CASSTRESYEAFF
cdr3_nt: TGTGCCAGTAGTACCCGGGAATCCTATGAAGCTTTCTTT

v_call: TRBV28
j_call: TRBJ1-3
d_call: .
clone_size: .
cdr3_aa: CASSLSVLGAGNTIYF
cdr3_nt: TGTGCCAGCAGTTTATCTGTGTTAGGGGCTGGAAACACCATATATTTT

v_call: TRBV28
j_call: TRBJ1-1
d_call: .
clone_size: .
cdr3_aa: CASSFSGIDTEAFF
cdr3_nt: TGTGCCAGCAGTTTCTCAGGGATCGACACTGAAGCTTTCTTT

v_call: TRBV3-1/TRBV3-2
j_call: TRBJ2-7
d_call: TRBD2
clone_size: .
cdr3_aa: CASSHGGTSSSYEQYF
cdr3_nt: TGTGCCAGCAGCCACGGGGGGACTAGCTCCTCCTACGAGCAGTACTTC

v_call: TRBV5-8
j_call: TRBJ1-2
d_call: TRBD1
clone_size: .
cdr3_aa: CASSQSGTAYDPYGYTF
cdr3_nt: TGTGCCAGCAGCCAATCCGGGACAGCTTATGATCCTTATGGCTACACCTTC

v_call: TRBV11-2
j_call: TRBJ1-4
d_call: TRBD1
clone_size: .
cdr3_aa: CASSLDSSDRDGEKLFF
cdr3_nt: TGTGCCAGCAGCTTAGATTCTTCGGACAGGGATGGTGAAAAACTGTTTTTT

v_call: TRBV6-6
j_call: TRBJ2-7
d_call: .
clone_size: .
cdr3_aa: CASSYEGAYEQYF
cdr3_nt: TGTGCCAGCAGTTACGAGGGAGCCTACGAGCAGTACTTC

v_call: TRBV10-3
j_call: TRBJ1-1
d_call: .
clone_size: .
cdr3_aa: CAISESTENTEAFF
cdr3_nt: TGTGCCATCAGTGAGTCGACAGAGAACACTGAAGCTTTCTTT

v_call: TRBV1
j_call: TRBJ2-7
d_call: .
clone_size: once
cdr3_aa: CTSAANRGDEQYF
cdr3_nt: TGCACCAGCGCCGCCAACAGGGGGGACGAGCAGTACTTC